The subject of this entry is one TCR beta chain. The antigen is undetermined. Trimming left V 3 bases short and J 10 bases short, with 21 bases between. The CDR3 loop spans 15 amino acids. Germline loops: CDR1 KGHSH, CDR2 LQKENI. This specimen comes from a study of blood T cells in healthy people across ages. Study-wide points: Versus aged donors, long-lived donors had higher diversity and more naive CD4+ cells.

The sample providers were healthy Caucasian people from Russia, aged roughly 6 to 100. Through a sample-barcoded 5' primer and a J-beta primer mix, a second PCR was run for roughly 7 to 12 cycles. Template switching added a 12-random-nucleotide identifier to every cDNA molecule. Via MiXCR, TCRdb re-called the 5' RACE reads, giving one row per CDR3 protein. The profile shows 600,000 or so distinct CDR3 sequences, 45% to 55% of them singletons. The receptor was isolated from a man aged 80 or over in good health. The chain links TRBV18 to TRBJ1-1; tentative D call: TRBD1 (6 bases). Sequencing input: blood. CDR3 residues: CASSPQGQWTVAAFF. The DNA for the CDR3 is TGTGCCAGCTCACCGCAGGGGCAATGGACAGTTGCAGCTTTCTTT.